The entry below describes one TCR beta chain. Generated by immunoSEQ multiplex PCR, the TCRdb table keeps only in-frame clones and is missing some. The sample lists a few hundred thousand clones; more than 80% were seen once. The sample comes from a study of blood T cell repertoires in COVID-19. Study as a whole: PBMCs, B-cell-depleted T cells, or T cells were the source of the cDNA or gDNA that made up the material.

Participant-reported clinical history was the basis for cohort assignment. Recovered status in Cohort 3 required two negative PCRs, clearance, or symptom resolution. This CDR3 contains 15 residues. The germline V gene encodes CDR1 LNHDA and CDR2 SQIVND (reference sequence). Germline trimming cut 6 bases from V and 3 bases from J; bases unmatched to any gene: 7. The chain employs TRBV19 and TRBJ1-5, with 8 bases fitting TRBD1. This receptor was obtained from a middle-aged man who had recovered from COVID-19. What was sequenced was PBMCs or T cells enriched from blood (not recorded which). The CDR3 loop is CASSRGQASNQPQHF. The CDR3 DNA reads TGTGCCAGTAGCCGGGGACAGGCGTCCAATCAGCCCCAGCATTTT.